The clone carrying this T cell receptor (beta chain) has a single count. The CDR3 contains 15 residues. The V gene lost 3 bases and the J gene lost 4 bases, with 15 bases spanning the gap. Germline CDR1 is LNHDA and CDR2 is SQIVND (reference sequence). Profiles of TCR beta VDJ and CDR3 were generated from a genomic DNA template. Via MiXCR, TCRdb re-called the reads, giving one row per CDR3 protein. This table has about 200,000 distinct CDR3 sequences, 60% to 80% appearing once. Those patients picked for sequencing had displayed CD8+CD57+ cell expansion on flow cytometry. The sample originates from a study of CD8+CD57+ T cells in acquired aplastic anemia. At the level of the study: The DNA of sorted CD4+ and CD8+ cells averaged 3.2 ug.

This clonotype was obtained from a human donor with aplastic anemia. The chain links TRBV19 to TRBJ1-1, with D perhaps matching TRBD1 (6 bases). Sequencing was carried out using sorted CD4+, CD8+, or CD8+CD57+ T cells (not recorded which) from PBMCs. The CDR3, as DNA: TGTGCCAGTAGTATCGTAGGGCAGGGGACCACTGAAGCTTTCTTT. Its translation is CASSIVGQGTTEAFF.